The 3 T cell receptor beta chains presented below share a single source sample, sequenced in a study of cytomegalovirus exposure and HLA in healthy donors. Assay: immunoSEQ multiplex PCR; the TCRdb copy retains only in-frame clones and omits some. The data show about 110,000 clones, with roughly nine tenths seen just once and more than 1.5% held by the top ten. The sequencing sample was made of PBMCs. These receptors all stem from a woman aged 18 to 35 in good health and CMV-seropositive.

This chain connects TRBV7-2 to TRBJ2-4, with TRBD1 matching 7 bases. CDR1 is SGHTA and CDR2 is FQGNSA in the germline V gene. The CDR3 runs 15 residues. The V gene end was trimmed by 5 bases and the J gene end by 4 bases; junction bases not matched to a gene: 8. The CDR3 loop is CASSLTGTAKNIQYF. The CDR3 DNA sequence: TGTGCCAGCAGCCTTACCGGGACAGCTAAAAACATTCAGTACTTC. Using reference TRBV7-2 and TRBJ2-4 for the parts outside the CDR3, the full variable domain is GAGVSQSPSNKVTEKGKDVELRCDPISGHTALYWYRQSLGQGLEFLIYFQGNSAPDKSGLPSDRFSAERTGGSVSTLTIQRTQQEDSAVYLCASSLTGTAKNIQYFGAGTRLSVL.

The V gene is TRBV2, the J gene TRBJ1-4, with TRBD1 as a possible D gene (5 bases). CDR3 length: 14 amino acids. Germline CDR1 is SNHLY and CDR2 is FYNNEI. V shed 5 bases and J shed 6 bases, with 13 bases lying between them. The CDR3 nucleotides are TGTGCCAGCAGTCCCCTGGGGCAGGATGAAAAACTGTTTTTT. Its translation is CASSPLGQDEKLFF.

In DNA form, the CDR3 reads TGTGCCAGCAGCTTGGCCGCAGGGCTGAACACTGAAGCTTTCTTT. It codes for CASSLAAGLNTEAFF. The genes are TRBV5-5 and TRBJ1-1; D perhaps matches TRBD1 (5 bases). V was pared by 0 bases and J by 0 bases, with 9 bases between. This CDR3 contains 15 residues. Germline V lookup: CDR1 SGHKS, CDR2 YYEKEE (reference sequence).